Listed here are 23 T cell receptor beta chains from one sample, sequenced in a study of response to subunit inactivated influenza vaccine. A single record per CDR3 protein comes from TCRdb applying MiXCR to the RT-PCR reads. The sample has hundreds of thousands of distinct CDR3 sequences, about 15% seen once. The source was PBMCs from blood, collected approximately 15 days before vaccination. These receptor sequences come from a man aged 45-65 years who received an inactivated influenza vaccine.

The rearrangement links TRBV27 to TRBJ2-3; 12 positions match TRBD2. Losses at the gene ends were 3 bases for V and 4 bases for J; bases not matched to a gene: 5. CDR3 size: 16 residues. The germline V gene encodes CDR1 MNHEY and CDR2 SMNVEV (reference sequence). The CDR3: CASSFGASGGADTQYF. CDR3 coding DNA: TGTGCCAGCAGTTTTGGGGCTAGCGGGGGGGCAGATACGCAGTATTTT.

This clonotype has a handful of counts. CDR3 loop: CAIMSSGRNNEQFF. CDR3 DNA: TGTGCCATCATGAGCTCGGGTAGAAACAATGAGCAGTTCTTC. The rearrangement links TRBV10-3 to TRBJ2-1; no reliable D call. Per germline, CDR1 ENHRY and CDR2 SYGVKD. The CDR3 is 14 residues long. The V end was cut by 7 bases, the J end by 5 bases, with 15 bases between.

The chain is built from TRBV4-1 and TRBJ1-1; a weak D match, TRBD1 (5 bases). V was trimmed by 3 bases and J by 1 base, leaving 9 bases between them. This CDR3 spans 14 amino acids. The germline V gene has CDR1 MGHRA and CDR2 YSYEKL. Here the CDR3 reads CASSHPGTNTEAFF. The CDR3 DNA reads TGCGCCAGCAGCCACCCCGGGACGAACACTGAAGCTTTCTTT.

The table lists this clonotype with a few counts. The V gene is TRBV30, the J gene TRBJ2-3; D remains unclear. The CDR3 loop spans 13 amino acids. V was pared by 4 bases and J by 6 bases, with 14 bases between. CDR1 GTSNPN and CDR2 SVGIG come from the germline V gene (reference sequence). The DNA for the CDR3 is TGTGCCTGGACTTTATTACCCGGGGATACGCAGTATTTT. Protein: CAWTLLPGDTQYF.

In the case of this clonotype: Since the CDR3 does not end with the conserved phenylalanine or tryptophan, this likely comes from a read error. This sequence joins TRBV24-1 and TRBJ2-1; D is ambiguous. Germline values: CDR1 KGHDR, CDR2 SFDVKD. The CDR3 is 13 amino acids. V was trimmed by 4 bases and J by 6 bases, leaving 9 bases between them. The CDR3 bases are TGTGCCACCAGTGACCATGGCCCCAATGAGCAGTTCATC. As protein: CATSDHGPNEQFI.

This clonotype was found a few times. The chain employs TRBV6-1 and TRBJ2-7; 9 nucleotides align to TRBD2. The CDR3 totals 14 residues. V lost 9 bases to trimming and J lost 1 base; unmatched junction nucleotides: 7. The V gene's germline CDR1 is MNHNS and CDR2 SASEGT. The CDR3 reads CASGSGGFSYEQYF. As DNA, the CDR3 is TGTGCCAGTGGTAGCGGGGGATTTTCCTACGAGCAGTACTTC.

This clonotype was counted between two and nine times. The chain carries TRBV25-1 and TRBJ2-2; the D gene is possibly TRBD2 (6 bases). V lost 3 bases, J lost 7 bases, and 15 bases lay in between. The length of the CDR3 is 15 residues. Germline CDR1 is MGHDK and CDR2 is SYGVNS. The CDR3 nucleotides are TGTGCCAGCAGTGAGGTACTAGCTGATTTCGGGGAGCTGTTTTTT. This translates into CASSEVLADFGELFF.

The chain uses TRBV6-2 or TRBV6-3 and TRBJ2-1, with TRBD2 identical over 8 bases. The CDR3 loop spans 15 amino acids. J was trimmed by 3 bases and V by 3 bases; bases with no gene match: 4. CDR1 MNHEY and CDR2 SVGEGT come from the germline V gene. The CDR3 region is CASSYFGRDYNEQFF. The DNA for the CDR3 is TGTGCCAGCAGTTATTTCGGGAGGGACTACAATGAGCAGTTCTTC.

This clonotype has more than one count but fewer than ten. This sequence joins TRBV9 and TRBJ1-1; D ambiguous. Trimming shortened V by 1 base and J by 0 bases, and 4 bases separated the two germline ends. CDR3 length: 13 residues. The germline V gene encodes CDR1 SGDLS and CDR2 YYNGEE. CDR3 coding DNA: TGTGCCAGCAGCGTACACATGAACACTGAAGCTTTCTTT. Its translation is CASSVHMNTEAFF.

This clonotype was recorded at least ten times. The CDR3 nucleotides are TGTGCCAGCAGTTTAGTAGAGGGGTCTCAGCCCCAGCATTTT. It codes for CASSLVEGSQPQHF. This rearrangement joins TRBV12-3 or TRBV12-4 to TRBJ1-5; possibly TRBD1 for D (5 bases). The CDR3 covers 14 residues. Trimming shortened V by 1 base and J by 6 bases, and 10 bases separated the two germline ends.

Only a few counts were recorded for this clonotype. This sequence joins TRBV6-2 or TRBV6-3 and TRBJ2-5; D gene ambiguous. Trimming removed 6 bases from V and 1 base from J, with 15 bases in between. Germline assignment: CDR1 MNHEY and CDR2 SVGEGT. The CDR3 runs 15 residues. The CDR3 DNA reads as TGTGCCAGCAGCCCACAAGGGCGAATCCAAGAGACCCAGTACTTC. Translating it yields CASSPQGRIQETQYF.

Worth noting for this clonotype: One end of the junction varies from germline; a read error may be responsible. J is TRBJ2-2 and V is TRBV5-1; D gene ambiguous. Germline CDR1 SGHRS, CDR2 YFSETQ. The CDR3 length is 16 residues. This CDR3 is CASSLAYGTPTWELFF. CDR3 nucleotides: TGCGCCAGCAGCTTGGCCTATGGCACCCCCACCTGGGAGCTGTTTTTT.

V usage is TRBV11-2 and J usage is TRBJ2-1; 12 bases align to TRBD2. Germline lookup yields CDR1 SGHAT and CDR2 FQNNGV. V shed 0 bases and J 9 bases; nucleotides not matched to a gene: 6. The CDR3 has 16 residues. The CDR3 sequence is CASSLDLTSGRSEQFF. The CDR3 nucleotides are TGTGCCAGCAGCTTAGATTTGACTAGCGGGAGATCTGAGCAGTTCTTC.

The chain uses TRBV6-7 and TRBJ2-7; tentative D call: TRBD2 (6 bases). TRBV6-7 falls under the ORF class, with uncertain function. The V and J ends lost 0 bases and 5 bases respectively, with 11 bases between them. The CDR3 loop spans 14 amino acids. CDR3 DNA sequence: TGTGCCAGCAGTTACTCGTGGGGAGGCCACGAGCAGTACTTC. It codes for CASSYSWGGHEQYF.

This chain connects TRBV2 to TRBJ2-1, with 10 bases identical to TRBD2. The germline V gene has CDR1 SNHLY and CDR2 FYNNEI. The CDR3 is 16 amino acids. J lost 1 base, V lost 6 bases, and 6 bases had no gene match. The CDR3 protein is CASRGSSGSSYNEQFF. The CDR3 DNA follows: TGTGCCAGCAGGGGTTCTAGCGGGAGTTCCTACAATGAGCAGTTCTTC.

This clonotype appeared a few times. This chain links TRBV28 with TRBJ2-1; 8 nucleotides line up with TRBD2. Germline-derived CDR1 and CDR2 are MDHEN and SYDVKM. The CDR3 loop spans 17 amino acids. Losses at the gene ends were 4 bases for V and 6 bases for J; bases not matched to a gene: 14. CDR3 loop: CASSSPGGPRISNEQFF. In nucleotides, the CDR3 is TGTGCCAGCAGTTCACCGGGAGGGCCTAGAATAAGCAATGAGCAGTTCTTC.

The CDR3 coding sequence is TGTGCCAGCAGTGACGGGAGTGGGTATAATGAGCAGTTCTTC. It yields the protein CASSDGSGYNEQFF. The chain uses TRBV2 and TRBJ2-1; D is perhaps TRBD2 (6 bases). V dropped 3 bases and J dropped 7 bases, with 13 bases sitting between them. This CDR3 has 14 residues. Germline V gene lookup returns CDR1 SNHLY and CDR2 FYNNEI. The entire variable domain, with the rest obtained from reference TRBV2 and TRBJ2-1, is as follows: EPEVTQTPSHQVTQMGQEVILRCVPISNHLYFYWYRQILGQKVEFLVSFYNNEISEKSEIFDDQFSVERPDGSNFTLKIRSTKLEDSAMYFCASSDGSGYNEQFFGPGTRLTVL.

The V and J genes are TRBV7-9 and TRBJ1-2; a weak D match, TRBD1 (5 bases). This CDR3 spans 14 amino acids. Per the germline V gene, CDR1 is SEHNR and CDR2 is FQNEAQ (reference sequence). Between the trimmed V and J ends, which lost 1 base and 5 bases, there was a span of 11 bases. The chain's CDR3 is CASSLGAGKYGYTF. The CDR3 region has the DNA TGTGCCAGCAGCTTAGGGGCAGGGAAATATGGCTACACCTTC.

The gene calls are TRBV11-3 and TRBJ2-3; 12 positions match TRBD1. Germline CDR1 SGHNT, CDR2 YENEEA. V shed 6 bases, J shed 4 bases, and the junction held 8 bases outside the gene matches. This CDR3 contains 16 residues. The CDR3 sequence is CASSQAGTGGSDTQYF. CDR3 DNA sequence: TGTGCCAGCAGTCAAGCCGGGACAGGGGGCTCAGATACGCAGTATTTT.

This chain links TRBV12-3 or TRBV12-4 with TRBJ2-1; 9 bases are a match to TRBD2. The CDR3 is 14 residues long. J lost 8 bases, V lost 8 bases, and 10 bases had no gene match. This CDR3 reads CASVRAGGRDEQFF. In DNA, the CDR3 is TGTGCCAGCGTAAGGGCGGGAGGGCGAGATGAGCAGTTCTTC.

The chain combines TRBV5-1 with TRBJ2-1; 12 bases fit TRBD2. V lost 2 bases and J lost 5; bases outside the gene matches: 5. CDR3 length: 16 amino acids. CDR1 and CDR2 from the germline V gene are SGHRS and YFSETQ. The CDR3 nucleotides read TGCGCCAGCAGCTTCTCACGACTAGCGGGGGACAATGAGCAGTTCTTC. It specifies CASSFSRLAGDNEQFF.

The chain recombines TRBV7-6 with TRBJ2-7, with a possible D match to TRBD1 (6 bases). From germline, CDR1 is SGHVS and CDR2 FNYEAQ. The CDR3 runs to 14 residues. V was shortened by 2 bases and J by 4 bases, with 12 bases between the two germline ends. DNA for the CDR3: TGTGCCAGCAGCTTAAGGGACCAGGGGTACGAGCAGTACTTC. It specifies CASSLRDQGYEQYF.

This clonotype was observed a handful of times. The chain couples TRBV5-1 to TRBJ1-1; D not certain. The CDR3 runs to 14 residues. CDR1 is SGHRS and CDR2 is YFSETQ in the germline V gene. Trimming left V 4 bases short and J 10 bases short, with 20 bases between. CDR3 protein: CASSAERTSLGAFF. The CDR3 nucleotides read TGCGCCAGCAGCGCCGAACGGACCTCACTCGGAGCTTTCTTT.